This entry lists 27 T cell receptor beta chains sequenced from one sample in a study of blood T cell repertoires in COVID-19. Assay used: immunoSEQ multiplex PCR; TCRdb lists only in-frame clones, some missing. The sample holds around 140,000 clones, roughly four fifths seen once. The specimen was peripheral blood. Receptor source: a woman of 80 years or more with active or convalescent COVID-19.

This clone was picked up a small number of times. The genes are TRBV10-3 and TRBJ2-3, with 10 bases lining up with TRBD2. CDR1 ENHRY and CDR2 SYGVKD come from the germline V gene. V gave up 2 bases and J gave up 4 bases; unmatched junction bases: 6. The CDR3 extends over 16 amino acids. The CDR3: CAISEASGGGADTQYF. The CDR3, as DNA: TGTGCCATCAGTGAGGCTAGCGGGGGTGGCGCAGATACGCAGTATTTT.

V is TRBV6-6 and J is TRBJ2-2; D may be TRBD1 (5 bases). Trimming cost V 0 bases and J 5 bases, with 10 bases left between them. Germline-derived CDR1 and CDR2 are MNHNY and SVGAGI (reference sequence). The CDR3 spans 15 residues. CDR3: CASSYSGVGTGELFF. CDR3 DNA sequence: TGTGCCAGCAGTTACTCAGGGGTTGGAACCGGGGAGCTGTTTTTT.

Sample share makes this clone medium-sized. The chain has TRBV6-5 and TRBJ2-7, with TRBD1 matching over 9 bases. The CDR3 sequence is 14 residues long. CDR1 is MNHEY, CDR2 SVGAGI, per germline. The V segment lost 4 bases and the J segment 3 bases; nucleotides outside the gene matches: 4. The CDR3 spells CASSSRDRDYEQYF. The DNA of the CDR3 is TGTGCCAGCAGTTCCCGGGACAGGGACTACGAGCAGTACTTC.

CDR3 nucleotides: TGTGCCAGCAGCTCGCCGGGACAGGGAAGAGAGGCAAGGGTTTACTTC. Translation: CASSSPGQGREARVYF. This sequence joins TRBV7-2 and TRBJ2-7; 9 bases agree with TRBD1. The CDR3 runs to 16 residues. The V gene end was trimmed by 4 bases and the J gene end by 13 bases; junction bases not matched to a gene: 20. Germline V gene sequence: CDR1 SGHTA, CDR2 FQGNSA.

The chain couples TRBV30 to TRBJ1-2, with D perhaps TRBD1 (5 bases). The CDR3 consists of 12 residues. CDR1 is GTSNPN, CDR2 SVGIG, per germline (reference sequence). Trimming left V 4 bases short and J 5 bases short, with 11 bases between. CDR3 in DNA: TGTGCCTGGACCGCGGGGGTTTATGGCTACACCTTC. Protein product: CAWTAGVYGYTF.

V gene TRBV5-6 combines with J gene TRBJ1-2; maybe TRBD1 (5 bases). The CDR3 is 13 amino acids. The germline V and J ends were trimmed by 0 bases and 5 bases, with 8 bases remaining between them. The germline V gene has CDR1 SGHDT and CDR2 YYEEEE. CDR3 nucleotides: TGTGCCAGCAGCTTGGATAGGGGTTATGGCTACACCTTC. Its translation is CASSLDRGYGYTF. Filled out from reference TRBV5-6 and TRBJ1-2, the complete variable domain reads DAGVTQSPTHLIKTRGQQVTLRCSPKSGHDTVSWYQQALGQGPQFIFQYYEEEERQRGNFPDRFSGHQFPNYSSELNVNALLLGDSALYLCASSLDRGYGYTFGSGTRLTVV.

This clone was detected a few times. The CDR3 sequence: CATSRDQGVNTIYF. The DNA for the CDR3 is TGTGCCACCAGCAGAGATCAGGGGGTAAACACCATATATTTT. The J gene is TRBJ1-3, the V gene TRBV15; 7 bases map to TRBD1. CDR3 length: 14 residues. V was pared by 0 bases and J by 6 bases, with 2 bases of the junction left unmatched. From germline, CDR1 is LNHNV and CDR2 YYDKDF (reference sequence). Combining the CDR3 with reference TRBV15 and TRBJ1-3 gives the whole variable domain DAMVIQNPRYQVTQFGKPVTLSCSQTLNHNVMYWYQQKSSQAPKLLFHYYDKDFNNEADTPDNFQSRRPNTSFCFLDIRSPGLGDTAMYLCATSRDQGVNTIYFGEGSWLTVV.

The gene calls are TRBV5-6 and TRBJ1-4, with 7 bases lining up with TRBD1. From germline, CDR1 is SGHDT and CDR2 YYEEEE. CDR3 size: 18 residues. V shed 4 bases, J shed 4 bases, and the junction held 16 bases outside the gene matches. CDR3 DNA: TGTGCCAGCAGCCAAGACTTGAATAGGGGGCGAAGTAATGAAAAACTGTTTTTT. It specifies CASSQDLNRGRSNEKLFF.

The chain has TRBV5-8 and TRBJ1-3, with TRBD1 matching 7 bases. The V gene end was trimmed by 4 bases and the J gene end by 0 bases; junction bases not matched to a gene: 13. The length of the CDR3 is 18 residues. The germline V gene encodes CDR1 SGHTS and CDR2 YDEGEE. CDR3: CASSLWTGGLNSGNTIYF. CDR3 DNA sequence: TGTGCCAGCAGCCTTTGGACAGGAGGATTGAACTCTGGAAACACCATATATTTT.

The J gene is TRBJ1-1, the V gene TRBV10-3; 8 nucleotides line up with TRBD1. Germline CDR1 reads ENHRY; CDR2 reads SYGVKD. The CDR3 covers 13 residues. V gave up 10 bases and J gave up 1 base; unmatched junction bases: 5. The CDR3 sequence is CASRQGTNTEAFF. The CDR3 nucleotides are TGTGCCAGCAGACAGGGGACGAACACTGAAGCTTTCTTT.

This clone was found a few times. CDR3 sequence: CAWSGGGDTAVRTTQFF. The DNA of the CDR3 is TGTGCCTGGAGTGGGGGGGGCGACACCGCGGTGAGGACAACCCAGTTCTTC. The chain couples TRBV30 to TRBJ2-1, with TRBD2 as a possible D gene (7 bases). V lost 1 base and J lost 13, with 29 bases in between. Germline loops: CDR1 GTSNPN, CDR2 SVGIG (reference sequence). The CDR3 covers 17 residues.

The chain uses TRBV4-2 and TRBJ1-5; no definite D call. The V gene's germline CDR1 is LGHNA and CDR2 YNFKEQ. The V end was cut by 0 bases, the J end by 4 bases, with 10 bases between. The CDR3 length is 15 residues. CDR3 in amino acids: CASSQEGRENQPQHF. DNA of the CDR3: TGTGCCAGCAGCCAAGAGGGTCGGGAGAATCAGCCCCAGCATTTT.

This clone was found a few times. The chain has TRBV3-1 (or the pseudogene TRBV3-2) and TRBJ1-2, with D maybe TRBD1 (6 bases). Germline CDR1 LGHDT, CDR2 YNNKEL (reference sequence). Trimming pared 3 bases from V and 7 bases from J, leaving 12 bases between. The CDR3 covers 13 residues. Here the CDR3 reads CASSHPTGFGYTF. The CDR3, as DNA: TGTGCCAGCAGCCACCCCACAGGGTTTGGCTACACCTTC.

CDR3: CASSQDRVGEQFF. For the CDR3, the DNA is TGCGCCAGCAGCCAAGACAGGGTCGGTGAGCAGTTCTTC. This chain joins TRBV4-1 and TRBJ2-1, with a weak D call TRBD1 (5 bases). V lost 0 bases and J lost 9, with 9 bases in between. CDR3 length equals 13 residues. CDR1 and CDR2 (germline): MGHRA, YSYEKL.

The chain employs TRBV3-1 (or the pseudogene TRBV3-2) and TRBJ1-2, with D possibly TRBD1 on 6 matching bases. Germline lookup yields CDR1 LGHDT and CDR2 YNNKEL (reference sequence). The CDR3 totals 12 residues. V was shortened by 3 bases and J by 7 bases, with 9 bases between the two germline ends. The CDR3 coding sequence is TGTGCCAGCAGCCAGGCGACAGGTGGCTACACCTTC. Translation: CASSQATGGYTF.

V usage is TRBV30 and J usage is TRBJ1-2; 8 nucleotides match TRBD1. V gave up 4 bases and J gave up 4 bases; unmatched junction bases: 5. Germline V lookup: CDR1 GTSNPN, CDR2 SVGIG (reference sequence). This CDR3 comprises 13 residues. DNA of the CDR3: TGTGCCTGGACCAAACAGGGGGGCTATGGCTACACCTTC. Amino acid sequence: CAWTKQGGYGYTF.

The chain carries TRBV7-8 and TRBJ2-7, with 7 bases identical to TRBD1. Germline CDR1 and CDR2: SGHVS and FQNEAQ. V lost 2 bases and J lost 6; bases outside the gene matches: 10. The CDR3 length is 15 residues. The CDR3 spells CASSLWAGGTGEQYF. CDR3 bases: TGTGCCAGCAGCTTATGGGCAGGGGGTACAGGCGAGCAGTACTTC.

V gene TRBV7-2 combines with J gene TRBJ1-4; tentatively, D is TRBD1 (6 bases). Germline-derived CDR1 and CDR2 are SGHTA and FQGNSA. The CDR3 is 15 amino acids. Trimming took off 5 bases at V and 4 bases at J, with 14 bases between the two ends. The CDR3: CASSLGGRNNEKLFF. In DNA form, the CDR3 reads TGTGCCAGCAGCCTAGGGGGGCGTAATAATGAAAAACTGTTTTTT.

This clone has a handful of counts. The chain couples TRBV19 to TRBJ2-5; 7 bases are a match to TRBD1. CDR1 and CDR2 (germline): LNHDA, SQIVND (reference sequence). The CDR3 covers 13 residues. The J segment lost 2 bases and the V segment lost 6 bases, leaving 3 bases of the junction unmatched. CDR3 in DNA: TGTGCCAGTAGGAACAGGGGTCAAGAGACCCAGTACTTC. This encodes CASRNRGQETQYF.

Turning to this clone: Other nucleotide sequences from this sample produce the same CDR3. The rearrangement links TRBV19 to TRBJ2-5, with a weak D call TRBD1 (5 bases). Germline V gene sequence: CDR1 LNHDA, CDR2 SQIVND (reference sequence). This CDR3 spans 14 amino acids. The V end lost 3 bases, the J end lost 1 base, and 9 bases lay between the germline ends. The DNA for the CDR3 is TGTGCCAGTAGTATGGGGCAGACCCAAGAGACCCAGTACTTC. It yields the protein CASSMGQTQETQYF.

V is TRBV6-5 and J is TRBJ1-5, with a possible D match to TRBD1 (5 bases). Germline CDR1 reads MNHEY; CDR2 reads SVGAGI. This CDR3 comprises 16 residues. The V and J ends lost 2 bases and 0 bases respectively, with 11 bases between them. Here the CDR3 DNA reads TGTGCCAGCAGTTACAGGGCAGGGAATAGCAATCAGCCCCAGCATTTT. As protein: CASSYRAGNSNQPQHF.

The rearrangement uses TRBV14 and TRBJ1-2; 12 bases map to TRBD1. This CDR3 has 16 amino acids. Losses at the gene ends were 4 bases for V and 6 bases for J; bases not matched to a gene: 9. Germline assignment: CDR1 SGHDN and CDR2 FVKESK. Here the CDR3 reads CASSPPGTGGGHGYTF. CDR3 DNA: TGTGCCAGCAGCCCACCCGGGACAGGGGGCGGGCATGGCTACACCTTC.

The chain recombines TRBV29-1 with TRBJ2-5; 7 bases map to TRBD1. The CDR3 spans 12 residues. Germline CDR1 reads SQVTM; CDR2 reads ANQGSEA. V shed 7 bases, J shed 1 base, and the junction held 3 bases outside the gene matches. CDR3 DNA sequence: TGCAGCGCTAGGACAGGCCAAGAGACCCAGTACTTC. Its translation: CSARTGQETQYF.

V and J are TRBV7-2 and TRBJ1-1; the D is unclear. Germline V CDR1 and CDR2: SGHTA, FQGNSA. The CDR3 length is 12 residues. Trimming took off 3 bases at V and 11 bases at J, with 13 bases between the two ends. DNA for the CDR3: TGTGCCAGCAGCTTGAGTCCGCTACAGGCTTTCTTT. It encodes CASSLSPLQAFF. Using reference TRBV7-2 and TRBJ1-1 for the parts outside the CDR3, the full variable domain is GAGVSQSPSNKVTEKGKDVELRCDPISGHTALYWYRQSLGQGLEFLIYFQGNSAPDKSGLPSDRFSAERTGGSVSTLTIQRTQQEDSAVYLCASSLSPLQAFFGQGTRLTVV.

The chain links TRBV13 to TRBJ2-1, with D hard to call. The CDR3 runs 15 residues. Germline CDR1 and CDR2: PRHDT and FYEKMQ (reference sequence). With 1 base removed from V and 0 bases from J, the gap between germline ends came to 7 bases. The CDR3 coding sequence is TGTGCCAGCAGCTTAGACCCAGGCTCCTACAATGAGCAGTTCTTC. Translating gives CASSLDPGSYNEQFF. The full variable domain, completed using reference TRBV13 and TRBJ2-1, is AAGVIQSPRHLIKEKRETATLKCYPIPRHDTVYWYQQGPGQDPQFLISFYEKMQSDKGSIPDRFSAQQFSDYHSELNMSSLELGDSALYFCASSLDPGSYNEQFFGPGTRLTVL.

The CDR3 coding sequence is TGTGCCAGCAGCTACGTAGAGAACACCGGGGAGCTGTTTTTT. This sequence encodes CASSYVENTGELFF. The J gene is TRBJ2-2, the V gene TRBV7-3; D is unclear. Deletions cut 4 bases from V and 1 base from J, with 7 bases between. The CDR3 totals 14 residues. From germline, CDR1 is SGHTA and CDR2 FQGTGA.

The chain has TRBV5-1 and TRBJ1-1; the match to TRBD1 covers 9 bases. The CDR3 runs to 15 residues. V was clipped by 7 bases and J by 0 bases; unmatched bases: 7. Germline V gene sequence: CDR1 SGHRS, CDR2 YFSETQ. CDR3 residues: CASGRTGALNTEAFF. CDR3 coding DNA: TGCGCCAGCGGCAGGACAGGGGCCTTGAACACTGAAGCTTTCTTT. The variable domain in full, completed from reference TRBV5-1 and TRBJ1-1, reads KAGVTQTPRYLIKTRGQQVTLSCSPISGHRSVSWYQQTPGQGLQFLFEYFSETQRNKGNFPGRFSGRQFSNSRSEMNVSTLELGDSALYLCASGRTGALNTEAFFGQGTRLTVV.